The clone carrying this T cell receptor (beta chain) was counted a few times. Its specificity is not known. CDR1 is MNHEY and CDR2 is SVGEGT in the germline V gene. CDR3 size: 15 residues. V was cut by 2 bases and J by 4 bases, with 15 bases left in between. This entry is derived from a study of T cells after yellow fever vaccination. Study results and limitations: The appearance of a small share of clonotypes in both CD4 and CD8 compartments was observed. Detected again after the booster were most primary-vaccination clones, at 96% CD4 and more than 70% CD8. Peaking faster, on day 5 versus 15, the secondary response was nonetheless weaker.

Template switching by 5'RACE produced TCR cDNA, adding a universal primer site and UMIs. TCRdb reanalysed the 5' RACE reads using MiXCR and keeps one entry per CDR3 protein. The data contain 250,000 to 400,000 distinct CDR3 sequences, about 4.5% of them singletons. This specimen was PBMCs, taken 15 days after the yellow fever booster vaccination. The chain is built from TRBV6-2 or TRBV6-3 and TRBJ2-7, with D possibly being TRBD2 (7 bases). The receptor comes from a man younger than 35 who received the YFV17D yellow fever vaccine. This CDR3 is CASSYDDGGPYEQYF. The CDR3 DNA reads as TGTGCCAGCAGTTACGACGACGGGGGGCCGTACGAGCAGTACTTC.